The sequence of this T cell receptor (beta chain) was determined in a study of shared clonotypes between healthy human individuals. In the source study's methods: Junction-only immunoSEQ sequences carried no quality scores, so filtering differed. Libraries were prepared by immunoSEQ multiplex PCR; TCRdb keeps only in-frame clonotypes and omits some of them. V and J calls and clone size are given by that table; D and trimming were obtained from the DNA. Here the sample spans millions of clones, about 95% being singletons. In regard to this clone: Its antigen is unknown.

Notes on the study in general: Sequencing depth was predicted to influence how clonotypes are shared among donors. Of the naive CD4 clonotypes, roughly 5% were shared across four donors. Despite large depth, sorted-subset datasets appeared incompletely sequenced.

The naive CD8 population came from CD45RO-negative cells selected for CCR7, without terminally differentiated effector memory CD45RA+ cells. CDR1 and CDR2 (germline): PRHDT, FYEKMQ (reference sequence). The CDR3 has 15 residues. The V and J ends lost 5 bases and 1 base respectively, with 15 bases between them. Sequencing was carried out using naive CD8+ T cells sorted from blood. The J gene is TRBJ2-7, the V gene TRBV13; tentative D call: TRBD1 (5 bases). The clonotype originates from a man in his late teens or twenties in good health. CDR3 sequence (DNA): TGTGCCAGCAGCCCCCAAGGGGTCGGGTCCTACGAGCAGTACTTC. This gives the protein CASSPQGVGSYEQYF.